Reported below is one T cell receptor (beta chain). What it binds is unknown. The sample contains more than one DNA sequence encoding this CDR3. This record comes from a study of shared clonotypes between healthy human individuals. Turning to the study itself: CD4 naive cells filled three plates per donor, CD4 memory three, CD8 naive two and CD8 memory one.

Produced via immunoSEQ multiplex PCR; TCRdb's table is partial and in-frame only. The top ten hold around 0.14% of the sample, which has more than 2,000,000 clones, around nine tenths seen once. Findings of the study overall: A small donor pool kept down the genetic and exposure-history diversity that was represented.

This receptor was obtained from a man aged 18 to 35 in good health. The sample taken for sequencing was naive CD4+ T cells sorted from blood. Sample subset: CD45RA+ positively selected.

The CDR3 DNA follows: TGTGCCAGCAGTGTCTCAGATAACTATGGCTACACCTTC. The encoded protein is CASSVSDNYGYTF. This chain joins TRBV2 and TRBJ1-2; no clear D. There are 13 residues in the CDR3. Deletions cut 4 bases from V and 1 base from J, with 7 bases between. CDR1 is SNHLY, CDR2 FYNNEI, per germline.